This TCR beta chain was sequenced in a study of OX40 agonist ivuxolimab in advanced cancers. The repertoire was sequenced with immunoSEQ multiplex PCR; TCRdb's copy has only in-frame clones and lacks some. The sample contains around 95,000 clones, more than 75% of which appear only once. This CDR3 is built from 13 residues. Germline CDR1 MNHNS, CDR2 SASEGT. V shed 5 bases, J shed 7 bases, and the junction held 4 bases outside the gene matches. The source is an adult with an advanced solid tumor such as melanoma, head and neck, liver or kidney cancer. The starting material was CD4+ or CD8+ T cells sorted from blood, obtained in a trial of the OX40 agonist ivuxolimab. The chain recombines TRBV6-1 with TRBJ2-2; the match to TRBD1 covers 7 bases. In nucleotides, the CDR3 is TGTGCCAGCAGTAGTAGGACAGGCGGGGAGCTGTTTTTT. Translated, it gives CASSSRTGGELFF.